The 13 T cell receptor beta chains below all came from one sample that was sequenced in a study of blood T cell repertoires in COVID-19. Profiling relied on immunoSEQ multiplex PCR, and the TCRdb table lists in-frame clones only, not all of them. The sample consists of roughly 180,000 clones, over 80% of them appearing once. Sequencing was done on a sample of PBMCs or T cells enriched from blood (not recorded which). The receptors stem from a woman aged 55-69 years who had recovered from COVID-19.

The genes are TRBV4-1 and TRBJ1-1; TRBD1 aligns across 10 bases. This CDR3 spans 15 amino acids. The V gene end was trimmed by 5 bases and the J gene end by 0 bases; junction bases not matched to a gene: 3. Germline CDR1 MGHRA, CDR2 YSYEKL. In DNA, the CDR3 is TGCGCCAGCAGCTATGACAGGGGGCTGAACACTGAAGCTTTCTTT. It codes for CASSYDRGLNTEAFF.

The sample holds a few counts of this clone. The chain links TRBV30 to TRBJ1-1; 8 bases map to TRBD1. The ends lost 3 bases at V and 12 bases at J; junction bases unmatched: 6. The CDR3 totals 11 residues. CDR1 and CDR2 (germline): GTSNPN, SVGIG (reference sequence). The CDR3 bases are TGTGCCTGGAGCCTAGGACAGGGACCTTTCTTT. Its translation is CAWSLGQGPFF.

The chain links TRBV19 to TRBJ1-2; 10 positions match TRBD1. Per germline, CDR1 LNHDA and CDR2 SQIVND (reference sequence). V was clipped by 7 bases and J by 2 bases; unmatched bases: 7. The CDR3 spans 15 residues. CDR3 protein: CASMRGTGDNYGYTF. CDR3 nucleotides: TGTGCCAGTATGCGGGGGACAGGGGACAACTATGGCTACACCTTC.

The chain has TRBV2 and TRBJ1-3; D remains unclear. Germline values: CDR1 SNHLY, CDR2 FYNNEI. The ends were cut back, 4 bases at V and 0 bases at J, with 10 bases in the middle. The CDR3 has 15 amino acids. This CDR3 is CASSGVRVSGNTIYF. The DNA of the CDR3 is TGTGCCAGCAGTGGGGTCCGGGTCTCTGGAAACACCATATATTTT.

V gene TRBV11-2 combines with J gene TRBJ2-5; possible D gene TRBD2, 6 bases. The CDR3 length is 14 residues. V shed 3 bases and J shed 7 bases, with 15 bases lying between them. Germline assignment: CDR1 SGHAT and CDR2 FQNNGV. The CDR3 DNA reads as TGTGCCAGCAGCTTTCGGGGATTGGGGGGGACCCAGTACTTC. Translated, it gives CASSFRGLGGTQYF.

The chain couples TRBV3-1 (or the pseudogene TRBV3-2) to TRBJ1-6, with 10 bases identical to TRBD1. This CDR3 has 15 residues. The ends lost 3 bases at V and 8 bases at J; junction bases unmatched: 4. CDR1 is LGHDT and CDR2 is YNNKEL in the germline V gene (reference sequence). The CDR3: CASSQTGGFDSPLHF. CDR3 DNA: TGTGCCAGCAGCCAGACAGGGGGCTTTGATTCACCCCTCCACTTT.

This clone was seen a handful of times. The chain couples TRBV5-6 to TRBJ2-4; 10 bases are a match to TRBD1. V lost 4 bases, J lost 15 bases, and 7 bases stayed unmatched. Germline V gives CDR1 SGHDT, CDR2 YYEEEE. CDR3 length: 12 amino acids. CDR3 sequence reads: CASSQTGTGVYF. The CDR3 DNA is TGTGCCAGCAGCCAAACCGGGACAGGGGTGTACTTC.

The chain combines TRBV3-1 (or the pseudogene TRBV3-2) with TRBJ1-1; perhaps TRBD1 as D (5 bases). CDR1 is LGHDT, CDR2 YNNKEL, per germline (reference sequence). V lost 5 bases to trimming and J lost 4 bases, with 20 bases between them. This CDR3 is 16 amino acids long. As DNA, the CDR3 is TGTGCCAGCAGCAAAGGGGAGATACGAACCGGCACTGAAGCTTTCTTT. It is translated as CASSKGEIRTGTEAFF.

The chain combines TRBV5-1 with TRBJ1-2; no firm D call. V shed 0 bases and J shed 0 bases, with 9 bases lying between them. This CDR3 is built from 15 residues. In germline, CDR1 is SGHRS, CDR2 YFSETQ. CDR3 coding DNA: TGCGCCAGCAGCTTGGTTGCGGGGACTAACTATGGCTACACCTTC. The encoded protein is CASSLVAGTNYGYTF. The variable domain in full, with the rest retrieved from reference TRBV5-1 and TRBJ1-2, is KAGVTQTPRYLIKTRGQQVTLSCSPISGHRSVSWYQQTPGQGLQFLFEYFSETQRNKGNFPGRFSGRQFSNSRSEMNVSTLELGDSALYLCASSLVAGTNYGYTFGSGTRLTVV.

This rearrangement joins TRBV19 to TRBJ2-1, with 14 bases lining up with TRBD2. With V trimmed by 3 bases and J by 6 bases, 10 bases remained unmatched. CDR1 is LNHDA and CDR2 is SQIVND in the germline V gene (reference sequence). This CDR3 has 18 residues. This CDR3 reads CASSIRLAGGPRSNEQFF. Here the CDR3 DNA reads TGTGCCAGTAGTATCCGACTAGCGGGGGGGCCACGGAGCAATGAGCAGTTCTTC.

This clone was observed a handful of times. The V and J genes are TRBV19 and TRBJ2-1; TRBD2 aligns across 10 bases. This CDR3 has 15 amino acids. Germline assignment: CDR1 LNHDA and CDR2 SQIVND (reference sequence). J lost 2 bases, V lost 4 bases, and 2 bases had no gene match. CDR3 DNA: TGTGCCAGTAGTACCGGGACTAGCGCCTACAATGAGCAGTTCTTC. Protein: CASSTGTSAYNEQFF.

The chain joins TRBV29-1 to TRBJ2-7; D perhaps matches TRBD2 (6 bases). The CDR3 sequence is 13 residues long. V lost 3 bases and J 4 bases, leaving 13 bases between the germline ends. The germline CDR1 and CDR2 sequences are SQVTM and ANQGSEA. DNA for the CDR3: TGCAGCGTTGATTCGCGGGGCGGGTACGAGCAGTACTTC. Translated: CSVDSRGGYEQYF.

The CDR3 region is CASEGGAGGNTIYF. DNA of the CDR3: TGTGCCTCGGAGGGCGGGGCAGGAGGAAACACCATATATTTT. The genes are TRBV10-3 and TRBJ1-3, with D maybe TRBD1 (5 bases). The CDR3 spans 14 residues. Germline assignment: CDR1 ENHRY and CDR2 SYGVKD. V lost 11 bases to trimming and J lost 4 bases, with 18 bases between them.